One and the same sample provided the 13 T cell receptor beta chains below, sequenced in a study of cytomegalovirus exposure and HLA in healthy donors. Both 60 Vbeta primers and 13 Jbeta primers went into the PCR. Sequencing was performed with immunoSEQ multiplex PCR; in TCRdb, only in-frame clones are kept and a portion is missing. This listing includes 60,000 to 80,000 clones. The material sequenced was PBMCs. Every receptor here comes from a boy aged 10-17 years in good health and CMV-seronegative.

The CDR3 reads CASSGDRNTEAFF. Here the CDR3 DNA reads TGTGCCAGCAGCGGGGACAGAAACACTGAAGCTTTCTTT. The genes are TRBV7-3 and TRBJ1-1, with 7 nucleotides matching TRBD1. This CDR3 contains 13 residues. Germline V gene data show CDR1 as SGHTA and CDR2 as FQGTGA. Trimming removed 5 bases from V and 2 bases from J; junction bases left unmatched: 2.

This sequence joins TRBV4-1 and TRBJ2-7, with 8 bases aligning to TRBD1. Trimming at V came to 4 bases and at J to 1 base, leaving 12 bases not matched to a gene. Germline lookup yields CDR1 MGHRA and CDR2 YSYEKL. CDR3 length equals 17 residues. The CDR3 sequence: CASSPQVLGQGSYEQYF. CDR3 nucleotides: TGCGCCAGCAGCCCCCAAGTCCTAGGACAGGGTTCCTACGAGCAGTACTTC.

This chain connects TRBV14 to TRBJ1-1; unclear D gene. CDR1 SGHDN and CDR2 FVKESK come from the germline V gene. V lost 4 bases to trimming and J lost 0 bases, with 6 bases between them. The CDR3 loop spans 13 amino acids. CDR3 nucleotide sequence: TGTGCCAGCAGCCGGGCCATGAACACTGAAGCTTTCTTT. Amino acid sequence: CASSRAMNTEAFF. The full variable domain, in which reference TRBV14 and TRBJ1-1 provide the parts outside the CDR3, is EAGVTQFPSHSVIEKGQTVTLRCDPISGHDNLYWYRRVMGKEIKFLLHFVKESKQDESGMPNNRFLAERTGGTYSTLKVQPAELEDSGVYFCASSRAMNTEAFFGQGTRLTVV.

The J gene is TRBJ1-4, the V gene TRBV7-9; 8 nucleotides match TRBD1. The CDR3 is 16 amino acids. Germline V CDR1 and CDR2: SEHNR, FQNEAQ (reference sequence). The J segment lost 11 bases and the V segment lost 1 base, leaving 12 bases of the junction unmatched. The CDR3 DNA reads TGTGCCAGCAGCTTAGAATGGGACAGGCGGGTGGAGAAACTGTTTTTT. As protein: CASSLEWDRRVEKLFF.

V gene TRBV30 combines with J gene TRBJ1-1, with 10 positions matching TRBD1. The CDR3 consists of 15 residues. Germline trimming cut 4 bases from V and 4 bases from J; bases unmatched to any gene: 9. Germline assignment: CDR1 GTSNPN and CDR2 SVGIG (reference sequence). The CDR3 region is CAWTQRQGASTEAFF. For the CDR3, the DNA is TGTGCCTGGACACAGAGACAGGGGGCAAGCACTGAAGCTTTCTTT.

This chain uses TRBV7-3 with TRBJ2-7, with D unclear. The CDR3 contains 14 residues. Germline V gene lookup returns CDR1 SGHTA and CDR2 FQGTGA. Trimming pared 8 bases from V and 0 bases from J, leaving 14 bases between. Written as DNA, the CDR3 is TGTGCCAGCCCCGTCGGCGGATACTCCTACGAGCAGTACTTC. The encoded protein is CASPVGGYSYEQYF.

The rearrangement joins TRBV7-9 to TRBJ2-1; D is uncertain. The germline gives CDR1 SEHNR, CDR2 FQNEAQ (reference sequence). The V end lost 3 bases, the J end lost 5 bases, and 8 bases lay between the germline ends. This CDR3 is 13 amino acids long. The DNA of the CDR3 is TGTGCCAGCAGCTTTCTACTCGACAATGAGCAGTTCTTC. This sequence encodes CASSFLLDNEQFF.

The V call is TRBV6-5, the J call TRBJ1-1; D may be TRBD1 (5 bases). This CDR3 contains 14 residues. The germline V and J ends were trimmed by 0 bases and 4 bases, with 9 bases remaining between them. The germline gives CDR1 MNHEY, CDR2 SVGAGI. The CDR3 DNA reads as TGTGCCAGCAGTTACTCCAGGGTTGTCACTGAAGCTTTCTTT. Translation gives CASSYSRVVTEAFF.

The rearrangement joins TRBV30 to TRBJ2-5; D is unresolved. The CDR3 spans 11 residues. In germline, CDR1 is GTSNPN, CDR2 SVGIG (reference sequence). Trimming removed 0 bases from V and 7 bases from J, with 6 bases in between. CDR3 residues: CAWSVDTTQYF. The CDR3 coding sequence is TGTGCCTGGAGTGTAGACACGACCCAGTACTTC.

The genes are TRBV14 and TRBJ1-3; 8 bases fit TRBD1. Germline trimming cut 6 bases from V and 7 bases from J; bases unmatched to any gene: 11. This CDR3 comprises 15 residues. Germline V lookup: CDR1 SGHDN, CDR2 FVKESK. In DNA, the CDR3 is TGTGCCAGCAGTCCCCAGGGGGCTCAGAGGAACACCATATATTTT. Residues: CASSPQGAQRNTIYF.

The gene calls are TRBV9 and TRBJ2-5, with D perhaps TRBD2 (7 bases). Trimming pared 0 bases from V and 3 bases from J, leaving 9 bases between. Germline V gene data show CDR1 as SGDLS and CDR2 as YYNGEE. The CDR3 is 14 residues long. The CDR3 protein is CASSVGGGEETQYF. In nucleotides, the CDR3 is TGTGCCAGCAGCGTAGGCGGGGGCGAAGAGACCCAGTACTTC.

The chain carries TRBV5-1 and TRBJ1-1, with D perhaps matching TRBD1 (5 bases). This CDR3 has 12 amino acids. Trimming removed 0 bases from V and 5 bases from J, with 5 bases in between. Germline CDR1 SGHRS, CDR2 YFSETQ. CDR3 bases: TGCGCCAGCAGCTTGGGACAGACTGAAGCTTTCTTT. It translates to CASSLGQTEAFF. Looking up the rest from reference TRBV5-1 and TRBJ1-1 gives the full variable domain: KAGVTQTPRYLIKTRGQQVTLSCSPISGHRSVSWYQQTPGQGLQFLFEYFSETQRNKGNFPGRFSGRQFSNSRSEMNVSTLELGDSALYLCASSLGQTEAFFGQGTRLTVV.

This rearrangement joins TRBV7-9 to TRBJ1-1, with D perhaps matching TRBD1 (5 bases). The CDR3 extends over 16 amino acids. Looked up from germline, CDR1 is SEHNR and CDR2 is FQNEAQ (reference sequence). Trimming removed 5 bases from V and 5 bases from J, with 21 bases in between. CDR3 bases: TGTGCCAGCAGCCCCCCGGCCGTGGGGCCAAAAACTGAAGCTTTCTTT. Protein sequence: CASSPPAVGPKTEAFF. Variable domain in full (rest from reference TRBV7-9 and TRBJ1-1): DTGVSQNPRHKITKRGQNVTFRCDPISEHNRLYWYRQTLGQGPEFLTYFQNEAQLEKSRLLSDRFSAERPKGSFSTLEIQRTEQGDSAMYLCASSPPAVGPKTEAFFGQGTRLTVV.